These 3 T cell receptor beta chains originate from one sample sequenced in a study of vaccination effects on CD4 cells after COVID-19. Some clones are missing from TCRdb's copy, which holds only in-frame ones; the method was immunoSEQ multiplex PCR. The data contain 55,000 to 70,000 clones, under 80% of them singletons. Prior to sequencing, the ViraFEST assay stimulated PBMC with viral peptide pools, which expanded the antigen-specific CD4+ T cells. Between days 9 and 11 of culture, CD4+ T cells were separated out. Participants completed two doses of the BNT162b2 or mRNA-1273 vaccine. These receptors lack a known antigen. This specimen consisted of CD4+ T cells from PBMCs cultured with HCoV-OC43 spike peptides, obtained after COVID-19 vaccination. Regarding subset: HCoV-OC43 spike overlapping peptide pool stimulation. These receptors all stem from a human donor who received a COVID-19 vaccine.

This sequence joins TRBV18 and TRBJ1-5, with 7 bases matching TRBD1. Germline CDR1 and CDR2: KGHSH and LQKENI. The CDR3 runs to 16 residues. The V gene end was trimmed by 2 bases and the J gene end by 2 bases; junction bases not matched to a gene: 6. The CDR3 DNA follows: TGTGCCAGCTCACCATACACAGGGGTGGGCAATCAGCCCCAGCATTTT. Amino acids: CASSPYTGVGNQPQHF. The entire variable domain, with the rest obtained from reference TRBV18 and TRBJ1-5, is as follows: NAGVMQNPRHLVRRRGQEARLRCSPMKGHSHVYWYRQLPEEGLKFMVYLQKENIIDESGMPKERFSAEFPKEGPSILRIQQVVRGDSAAYFCASSPYTGVGNQPQHFGDGTRLSIL.

The chain is built from TRBV10-1 and TRBJ2-7; a possible D gene is TRBD1 (6 bases). V was trimmed by 3 bases and J by 9 bases, leaving 18 bases between them. CDR3 length equals 14 residues. The V gene's germline CDR1 is WNHNN and CDR2 SYGVQD (reference sequence). As DNA, the CDR3 is TGCGCCAGCAGTGAATGGACAGCTGAATATCGGCAGTACGTC. It specifies CASSEWTAEYRQYV.

V gene TRBV29-1 combines with J gene TRBJ1-5; TRBD1 is a possible D gene (5 bases). Per the germline V gene, CDR1 is SQVTM and CDR2 is ANQGSEA. Trimming stripped 4 bases from V and 4 bases from J, with 11 bases between. The CDR3 totals 13 residues. The CDR3 nucleotides are TGCAGCGTTGTGTGGGGGACGAATCAGCCCCAGCATTTT. It translates to CSVVWGTNQPQHF.